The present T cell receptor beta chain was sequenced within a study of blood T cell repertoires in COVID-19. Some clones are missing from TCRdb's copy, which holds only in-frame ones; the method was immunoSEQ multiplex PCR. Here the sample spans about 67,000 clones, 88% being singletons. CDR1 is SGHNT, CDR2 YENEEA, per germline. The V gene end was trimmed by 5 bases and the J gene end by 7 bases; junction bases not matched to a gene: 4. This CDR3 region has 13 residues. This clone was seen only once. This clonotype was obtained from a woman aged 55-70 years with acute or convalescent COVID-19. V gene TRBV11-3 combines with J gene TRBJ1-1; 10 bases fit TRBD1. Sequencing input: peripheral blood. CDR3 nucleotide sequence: TGTGCCAGCAGCAAGGACAGGGGGAGTGAAGCTTTCTTT. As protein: CASSKDRGSEAFF.